Each of the 27 T cell receptor beta chains below was sequenced from the same sample in a study of control samples from healthy donors and cancer patients. Assay used: immunoSEQ multiplex PCR; TCRdb lists only in-frame clones, some missing. The table includes approximately 170,000 clones, approximately 94% detected once. Sequenced input: blood. The receptors stem from a man between 25 and 39 years old in good health.

J is TRBJ1-1 and V is TRBV4-1; the D is unclear. Looked up from germline, CDR1 is MGHRA and CDR2 is YSYEKL. V lost 3 bases and J 1 base, leaving 6 bases between the germline ends. The CDR3 contains 13 residues. CDR3 protein: CASSHDPNTEAFF. The CDR3 bases are TGCGCCAGCAGCCATGACCCGAACACTGAAGCTTTCTTT.

This chain joins TRBV4-3 and TRBJ1-1, with D perhaps matching TRBD1 (5 bases). V dropped 1 base and J dropped 0 bases, with 15 bases sitting between them. Per germline, CDR1 LGHNA and CDR2 YSLEER. CDR3 length equals 17 residues. This CDR3 is CASSQGGGRSMNTEAFF. DNA for the CDR3: TGCGCCAGCAGCCAAGGTGGGGGACGGAGCATGAACACTGAAGCTTTCTTT.

This clone appeared once. V is TRBV2 and J is TRBJ1-5; D is possibly TRBD1 (6 bases). Trimming took off 8 bases at V and 0 bases at J, with 20 bases between the two ends. CDR1 is SNHLY, CDR2 FYNNEI, per germline. The CDR3 runs 17 residues. CDR3 region: CASGSRGGQYSNQPQHF. The CDR3 bases are TGTGCCAGCGGGTCAAGGGGGGGGCAATATAGCAATCAGCCCCAGCATTTT.

The rearrangement links TRBV27 to TRBJ2-1, with TRBD2 as a possible D gene (5 bases). The CDR3 runs 15 residues. Germline CDR1 reads MNHEY; CDR2 reads SMNVEV (reference sequence). Trimming shortened V by 2 bases and J by 0 bases, and 8 bases separated the two germline ends. The CDR3 protein is CASSLEGSSYNEQFF. The DNA of the CDR3 is TGTGCCAGCAGTTTAGAGGGTAGCTCCTACAATGAGCAGTTCTTC.

This clone was recorded only once. The chain combines TRBV27 with TRBJ2-3; 11 bases map to TRBD2. J lost 0 bases, V lost 0 bases, and 11 bases had no gene match. CDR3 length equals 20 residues. Germline V lookup: CDR1 MNHEY, CDR2 SMNVEV (reference sequence). CDR3 sequence: CASSLSGLAGGHPSTDTQYF. DNA of the CDR3: TGTGCCAGCAGTTTATCGGGGCTAGCGGGAGGTCACCCTAGCACAGATACGCAGTATTTT.

The V and J genes are TRBV9 and TRBJ1-6; 8 bases fit TRBD1. V shed 0 bases, J shed 8 bases, and the junction held 4 bases outside the gene matches. Per germline, CDR1 SGDLS and CDR2 YYNGEE. The CDR3 is 15 amino acids. CDR3 DNA: TGTGCCAGCAGCGTAGAGGCGACAGGGGATTCACCCCTCCACTTT. Translation gives CASSVEATGDSPLHF.

This chain joins TRBV4-1 and TRBJ1-5, with a tentative D call TRBD1 (5 bases). Germline-derived CDR1 and CDR2 are MGHRA and YSYEKL. The length of the CDR3 is 16 residues. The V end lost 3 bases, the J end lost 3 bases, and 15 bases lay between the germline ends. The CDR3 here is CASSQRAGADNQPQHF. The CDR3 DNA reads as TGCGCCAGCAGCCAGAGAGCCGGGGCAGACAATCAGCCCCAGCATTTT.

The J gene is TRBJ2-7, the V gene TRBV7-9; no definite D call. The V gene's germline CDR1 is SEHNR and CDR2 FQNEAQ (reference sequence). The CDR3 has 13 residues. Trimming left V 2 bases short and J 2 bases short, with 7 bases between. CDR3 sequence: CASSLMVTYEQYF. DNA of the CDR3: TGTGCCAGCAGCTTAATGGTCACCTACGAGCAGTACTTC.

The V gene is TRBV5-6, the J gene TRBJ1-2; D is possibly TRBD1 (6 bases). Germline V gene sequence: CDR1 SGHDT, CDR2 YYEEEE. The germline V and J ends were trimmed by 1 base and 8 bases, with 15 bases remaining between them. The CDR3 has 14 amino acids. CDR3 in amino acids: CASSLPGEFEGYTF. CDR3 nucleotides: TGTGCCAGCAGCTTGCCAGGGGAGTTCGAGGGCTACACCTTC.

The J gene is TRBJ2-7, the V gene TRBV7-6; 11 bases are a match to TRBD2. V dropped 1 base and J dropped 5; count of bases not matched to a gene: 7. CDR3 length: 16 residues. In germline, CDR1 is SGHVS, CDR2 FNYEAQ. CDR3 nucleotides: TGTGCCAGCAGCTTAGAAGGGACTAGCGGTGTCCACGAGCAGTACTTC. It yields the protein CASSLEGTSGVHEQYF.

This clone occurred once. This chain connects TRBV19 to TRBJ1-5; D possibly corresponds to TRBD1 (5 bases). V lost 6 bases to trimming and J lost 3 bases, with 15 bases between them. Germline lookup yields CDR1 LNHDA and CDR2 SQIVND (reference sequence). The CDR3 covers 15 residues. CDR3 amino acids: CASSDSLDLNQPQHF. In DNA form, the CDR3 reads TGTGCCAGTAGCGACAGTTTGGACCTCAATCAGCCCCAGCATTTT.

DNA for the CDR3: TGTGCCAGCAGCCAAGAGGGTGGACTTGTCACGAATGAAAAACTGTTTTTT. This codes for CASSQEGGLVTNEKLFF. This chain connects TRBV14 to TRBJ1-4, with D unresolved. Germline V gives CDR1 SGHDN, CDR2 FVKESK. Trimming cost V 0 bases and J 5 bases, with 16 bases left between them. This CDR3 is 17 amino acids long.

The genes are TRBV2 and TRBJ2-7; 10 nucleotides align to TRBD1. V shed 4 bases and J 6 bases; nucleotides not matched to a gene: 6. This CDR3 has 14 amino acids. From germline, CDR1 is SNHLY and CDR2 FYNNEI. The CDR3 DNA reads as TGTGCCAGCAGTGTCCGGGACAGGGGCACCGAGCAGTACTTC. Translating gives CASSVRDRGTEQYF.

This chain uses TRBV7-9 with TRBJ1-1; no clear D. The germline V gene encodes CDR1 SEHNR and CDR2 FQNEAQ (reference sequence). The CDR3 spans 13 residues. Between the trimmed V and J ends, which lost 6 bases and 5 bases, there was a span of 13 bases. The CDR3 coding sequence is TGTGCCAGCAGTGTACGGGGTGGGACTGAAGCTTTCTTT. Translating gives CASSVRGGTEAFF. Full variable domain (missing parts from reference TRBV7-9 and TRBJ1-1): DTGVSQNPRHKITKRGQNVTFRCDPISEHNRLYWYRQTLGQGPEFLTYFQNEAQLEKSRLLSDRFSAERPKGSFSTLEIQRTEQGDSAMYLCASSVRGGTEAFFGQGTRLTVV.

V usage is TRBV4-3 and J usage is TRBJ2-1, with TRBD1 identical over 7 bases. This CDR3 is built from 15 residues. The V segment lost 4 bases and the J segment 2 bases; nucleotides outside the gene matches: 5. Germline V gene data show CDR1 as LGHNA and CDR2 as YSLEER. The DNA for the CDR3 is TGCGCCAGCAGCCTACGACAGGGTCCCTACAATGAGCAGTTCTTC. This sequence encodes CASSLRQGPYNEQFF.

This chain connects TRBV7-8 to TRBJ1-2, with 11 bases aligning to TRBD1. The CDR3 has 15 amino acids. Germline V gives CDR1 SGHVS, CDR2 FQNEAQ. With 5 bases clipped from V and 4 bases from J, the junction kept 6 bases outside the gene matches. CDR3 in DNA: TGTGCCAGCAGCAACCGGGACAGGGGGTTCTATGGCTACACCTTC. Protein sequence: CASSNRDRGFYGYTF.

The gene calls are TRBV2 and TRBJ2-5, with D hard to call. The CDR3 covers 14 residues. Germline CDR1 SNHLY, CDR2 FYNNEI. V was trimmed by 2 bases and J by 5 bases, leaving 12 bases between them. CDR3 bases: TGTGCCAGCAGTGAATTAACAACCCAGGAGACCCAGTACTTC. Translation gives CASSELTTQETQYF.

This clone has only a few counts. This chain uses TRBV6-5 with TRBJ2-2, with 13 nucleotides matching TRBD2. Germline CDR1 reads MNHEY; CDR2 reads SVGAGI. Trimming removed 4 bases from V and 6 bases from J; junction bases left unmatched: 5. CDR3 length equals 16 residues. The CDR3 loop is CASSLMTSGGPGELFF. The CDR3 bases are TGTGCCAGCAGTTTGATGACTAGCGGGGGGCCCGGGGAGCTGTTTTTT.

The chain carries TRBV9 and TRBJ1-1, with unresolved D. CDR1 is SGDLS and CDR2 is YYNGEE in the germline V gene. This CDR3 is built from 15 residues. V lost 3 bases, J lost 0 bases, and 12 bases lay in between. The CDR3 nucleotides are TGTGCCAGCAGCGCCGACGGGAACATGAACACTGAAGCTTTCTTT. It translates to CASSADGNMNTEAFF. Combining the CDR3 with reference TRBV9 and TRBJ1-1 gives the whole variable domain DSGVTQTPKHLITATGQRVTLRCSPRSGDLSVYWYQQSLDQGLQFLIQYYNGEERAKGNILERFSAQQFPDLHSELNLSSLELGDSALYFCASSADGNMNTEAFFGQGTRLTVV.

For the CDR3, the DNA is TGTGCCAGCAGACCTAGTTTTTCTGGAAACACCATATATTTT. Protein sequence: CASRPSFSGNTIYF. The chain employs TRBV6-6 and TRBJ1-3; D remains unclear. The CDR3 spans 14 residues. Germline V gene lookup returns CDR1 MNHNY and CDR2 SVGAGI (reference sequence). V was cut by 6 bases and J by 1 base, with 10 bases left in between.

This chain connects TRBV6-5 to TRBJ1-1; D is undetermined. CDR1 is MNHEY and CDR2 is SVGAGI in the germline V gene. The CDR3 runs to 11 residues. The V end lost 6 bases, the J end lost 4 bases, and 6 bases lay between the germline ends. CDR3 DNA: TGTGCCAGCAGGAGGGCCACTGAAGCTTTCTTT. Protein product: CASRRATEAFF.

This chain connects TRBV12-5 to TRBJ1-6, with 8 bases that match TRBD1. V dropped 7 bases and J dropped 6; count of bases not matched to a gene: 8. CDR1 is LGHNT and CDR2 is FRNRAP in the germline V gene. The CDR3 extends over 15 amino acids. Here the CDR3 DNA reads TGTGCTAGTGCCCCGACAGGGGAGCGTAATTCACCCCTCCACTTT. As protein: CASAPTGERNSPLHF.

The rearrangement uses TRBV6-1 and TRBJ2-7, with D perhaps matching TRBD2 (6 bases). V lost 10 bases and J lost 5, with 18 bases in between. The CDR3 is 13 residues long. Germline values: CDR1 MNHNS, CDR2 SASEGT. In DNA, the CDR3 is TGTGCCACCGGCGGGGAATATAGGAACGAGCAGTACTTC. This codes for CATGGEYRNEQYF.

This clone was picked up one time. J is TRBJ1-6 and V is TRBV5-1; D is undetermined. The CDR3 contains 14 residues. Trimming took off 0 bases at V and 7 bases at J, with 8 bases between the two ends. Germline lookup yields CDR1 SGHRS and CDR2 YFSETQ. Here the CDR3 DNA reads TGCGCCAGCAGCTTGGTTGGCAGCAATTCACCCCTCCACTTT. Protein sequence: CASSLVGSNSPLHF.

This rearrangement joins TRBV2 to TRBJ1-6; 7 nucleotides match TRBD1. Germline lookup yields CDR1 SNHLY and CDR2 FYNNEI. This CDR3 contains 18 residues. Germline trimming cut 2 bases from V and 14 bases from J; bases unmatched to any gene: 21. CDR3 loop: CASSEYRGVQTTQRTLHF. DNA for the CDR3: TGTGCCAGCAGTGAATACAGGGGAGTTCAAACGACCCAGCGAACCCTCCACTTT.

The V gene is TRBV14, the J gene TRBJ1-6, with TRBD1 identical over 7 bases. The CDR3 has 15 amino acids. The junction had 7 bases not matched to a gene; V was cut back by 4 bases and J by 7 bases. CDR1 is SGHDN and CDR2 is FVKESK in the germline V gene. The CDR3 nucleotides read TGTGCCAGCAGCCGCTGGGGAGGGGGCAATTCACCCCTCCACTTT. This encodes CASSRWGGGNSPLHF.

The chain links TRBV19 to TRBJ2-5; TRBD1 is a possible D gene (7 bases). The CDR3 loop spans 15 amino acids. Germline loops: CDR1 LNHDA, CDR2 SQIVND (reference sequence). V was clipped by 3 bases and J by 4 bases, with 15 bases between them. CDR3 coding DNA: TGTGCCAGTAGTATTAACAGGGGAGGTCGAGAGACCCAGTACTTC. As protein: CASSINRGGRETQYF.